This record covers a single T cell receptor beta chain. No antigen is known for it. This table comes from immunoSEQ multiplex PCR, and its TCRdb copy is limited to in-frame clones, with some not included. The table lists about 33,000 clones, around 90% of them singletons, with about 6.6% in the top ten. This sample is drawn from a study of T cells in localized non-small cell lung cancer. V lost 1 base to trimming and J lost 3 bases; unmatched junction nucleotides: 10. The CDR3 totals 17 residues. The germline V gene has CDR1 MGHRA and CDR2 YSYEKL. Findings of the study overall: Adjacent uninvolved lung tissue had the highest T cell clonality, exceeding tumor. Longer overall survival accompanied higher blood T cell density. Heterogeneity is still possible, as just one tumor region was sequenced. A median of roughly 52 of the top 100 tumor clones appeared in adjacent lung, which was paired and uninvolved.

The source of this sequence is an older female donor with stage I lung adenocarcinoma. This specimen was peripheral blood, taken before any cancer treatment. V gene TRBV4-1 combines with J gene TRBJ2-3; TRBD2 agrees at 7 bases. The CDR3 loop is CASSQGGGGQLTDTQYF. CDR3 in DNA: TGCGCCAGCAGCCAAGGGGGGGGTGGCCAACTGACAGATACGCAGTATTTT.